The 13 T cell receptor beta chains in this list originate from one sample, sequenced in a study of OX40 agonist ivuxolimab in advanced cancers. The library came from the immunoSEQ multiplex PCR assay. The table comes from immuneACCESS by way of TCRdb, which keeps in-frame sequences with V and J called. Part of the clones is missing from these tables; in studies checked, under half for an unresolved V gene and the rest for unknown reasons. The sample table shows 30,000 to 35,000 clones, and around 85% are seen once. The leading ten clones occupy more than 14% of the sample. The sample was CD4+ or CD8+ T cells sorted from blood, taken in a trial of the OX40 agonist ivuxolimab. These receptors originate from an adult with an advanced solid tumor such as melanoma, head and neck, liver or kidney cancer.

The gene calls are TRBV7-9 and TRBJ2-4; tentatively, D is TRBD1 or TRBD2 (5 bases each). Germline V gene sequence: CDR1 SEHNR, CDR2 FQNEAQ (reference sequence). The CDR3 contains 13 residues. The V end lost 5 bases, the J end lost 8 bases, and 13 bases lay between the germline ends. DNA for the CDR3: TGTGCCAGCAGCCCGCGACAGAGGGACATTCAGTACTTC. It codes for CASSPRQRDIQYF.

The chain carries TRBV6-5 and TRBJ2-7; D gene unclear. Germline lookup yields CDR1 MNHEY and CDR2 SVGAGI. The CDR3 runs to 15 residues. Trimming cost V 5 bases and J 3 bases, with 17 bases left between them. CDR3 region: CASSTPEAGHYEQYF. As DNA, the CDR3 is TGTGCCAGCAGTACCCCCGAGGCTGGGCACTACGAGCAGTACTTC.

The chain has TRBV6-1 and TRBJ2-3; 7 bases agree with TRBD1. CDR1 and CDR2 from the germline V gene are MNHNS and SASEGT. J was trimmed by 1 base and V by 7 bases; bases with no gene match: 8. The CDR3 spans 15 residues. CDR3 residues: CASNLQGRRTDTQYF. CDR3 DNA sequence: TGTGCCAGCAACCTACAGGGGCGGCGCACAGATACGCAGTATTTT.

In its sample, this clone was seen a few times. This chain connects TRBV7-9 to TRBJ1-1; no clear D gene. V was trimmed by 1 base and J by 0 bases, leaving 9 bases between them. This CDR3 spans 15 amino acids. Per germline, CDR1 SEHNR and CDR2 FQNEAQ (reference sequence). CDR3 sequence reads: CASSLVTGVNTEAFF. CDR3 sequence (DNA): TGTGCCAGCAGCTTAGTTACCGGAGTGAACACTGAAGCTTTCTTT.

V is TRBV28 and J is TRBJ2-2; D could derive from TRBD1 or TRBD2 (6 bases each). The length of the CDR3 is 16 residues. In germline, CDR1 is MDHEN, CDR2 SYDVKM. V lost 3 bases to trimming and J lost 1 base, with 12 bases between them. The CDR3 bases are TGTGCCAGCAGTTTGAGGGGGGCTGGGAACACCGGGGAGCTGTTTTTT. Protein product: CASSLRGAGNTGELFF.

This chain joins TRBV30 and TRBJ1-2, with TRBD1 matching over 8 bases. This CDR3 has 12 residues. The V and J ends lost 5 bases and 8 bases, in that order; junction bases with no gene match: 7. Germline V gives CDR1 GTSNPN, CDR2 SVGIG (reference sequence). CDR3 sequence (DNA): TGTGCCTGGCCAGGGGGCATGGGGGGCTACACCTTC. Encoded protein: CAWPGGMGGYTF.

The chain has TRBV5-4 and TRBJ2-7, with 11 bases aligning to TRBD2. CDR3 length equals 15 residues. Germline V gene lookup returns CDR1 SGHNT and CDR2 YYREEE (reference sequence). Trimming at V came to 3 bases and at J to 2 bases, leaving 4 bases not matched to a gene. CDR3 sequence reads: CASSWGTSGPYEQYF. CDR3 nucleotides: TGTGCCAGCAGCTGGGGGACTAGCGGCCCCTACGAGCAGTACTTC.

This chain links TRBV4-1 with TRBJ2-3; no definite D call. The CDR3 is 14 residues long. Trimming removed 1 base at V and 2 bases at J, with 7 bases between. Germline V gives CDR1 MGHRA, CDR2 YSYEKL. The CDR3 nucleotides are TGCGCCAGCAGCCAAGCAGGTACCACAGATACGCAGTATTTT. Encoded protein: CASSQAGTTDTQYF.

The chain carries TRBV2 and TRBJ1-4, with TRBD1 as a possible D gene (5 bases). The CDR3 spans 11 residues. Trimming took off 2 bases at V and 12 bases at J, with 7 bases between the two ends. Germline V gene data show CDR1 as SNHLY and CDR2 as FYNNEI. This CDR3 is CASSEQGELFF. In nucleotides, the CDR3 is TGTGCCAGCAGTGAACAAGGGGAACTGTTTTTT.

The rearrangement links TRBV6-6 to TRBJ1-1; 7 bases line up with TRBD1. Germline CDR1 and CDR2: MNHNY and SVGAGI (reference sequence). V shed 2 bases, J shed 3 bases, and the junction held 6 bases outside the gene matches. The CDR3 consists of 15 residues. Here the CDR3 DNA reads TGTGCCAGCAGTTACGCTCCAGGGGGGGACACTGAAGCTTTCTTT. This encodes CASSYAPGGDTEAFF.

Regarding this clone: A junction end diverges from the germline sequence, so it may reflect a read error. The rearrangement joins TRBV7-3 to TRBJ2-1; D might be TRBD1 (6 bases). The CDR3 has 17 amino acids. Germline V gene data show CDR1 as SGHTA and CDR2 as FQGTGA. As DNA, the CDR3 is TGTGCCAGCAGCGTAACAGGGCCTACCGTCTTTTGGAATGAGCAGTTCTTC. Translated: CASSVTGPTVFWNEQFF.

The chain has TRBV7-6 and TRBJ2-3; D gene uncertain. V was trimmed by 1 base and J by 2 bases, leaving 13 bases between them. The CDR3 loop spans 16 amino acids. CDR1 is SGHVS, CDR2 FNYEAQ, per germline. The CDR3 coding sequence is TGTGCCAGCAGCTTAGTAGGAAGGCCTTCCACAGATACGCAGTATTTT. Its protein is CASSLVGRPSTDTQYF.

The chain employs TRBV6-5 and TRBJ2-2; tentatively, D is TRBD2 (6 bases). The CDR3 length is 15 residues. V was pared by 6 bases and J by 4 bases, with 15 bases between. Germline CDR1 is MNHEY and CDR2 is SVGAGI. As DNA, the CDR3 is TGTGCCAGCAGCAGGACCCTGCGGGGCACCGGGGAGCTGTTTTTT. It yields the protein CASSRTLRGTGELFF.